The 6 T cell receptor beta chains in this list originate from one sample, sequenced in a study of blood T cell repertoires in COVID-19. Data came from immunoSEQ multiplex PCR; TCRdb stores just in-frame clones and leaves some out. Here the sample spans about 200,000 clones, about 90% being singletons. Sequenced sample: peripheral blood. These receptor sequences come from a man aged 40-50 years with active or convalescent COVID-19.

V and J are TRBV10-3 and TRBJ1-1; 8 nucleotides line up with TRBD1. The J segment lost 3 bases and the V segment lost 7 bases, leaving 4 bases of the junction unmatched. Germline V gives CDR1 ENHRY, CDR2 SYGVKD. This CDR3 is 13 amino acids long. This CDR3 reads CAITGTGDTEAFF. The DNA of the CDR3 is TGTGCCATCACTGGGACAGGTGACACTGAAGCTTTCTTT.

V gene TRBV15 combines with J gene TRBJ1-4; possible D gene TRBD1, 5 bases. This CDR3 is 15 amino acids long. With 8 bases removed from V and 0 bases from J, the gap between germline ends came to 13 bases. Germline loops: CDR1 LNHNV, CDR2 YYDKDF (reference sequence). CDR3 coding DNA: TGTGCCACCCGCCGGGGGGTTGCAACTAATGAAAAACTGTTTTTT. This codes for CATRRGVATNEKLFF.

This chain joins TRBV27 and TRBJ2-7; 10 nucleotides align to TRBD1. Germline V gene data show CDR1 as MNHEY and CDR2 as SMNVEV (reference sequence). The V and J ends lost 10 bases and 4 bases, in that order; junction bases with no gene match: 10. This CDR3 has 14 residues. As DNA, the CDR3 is TGTGCCACCAACAGACAGGGGGCTGAGTACGAGCAGTACTTC. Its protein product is CATNRQGAEYEQYF.

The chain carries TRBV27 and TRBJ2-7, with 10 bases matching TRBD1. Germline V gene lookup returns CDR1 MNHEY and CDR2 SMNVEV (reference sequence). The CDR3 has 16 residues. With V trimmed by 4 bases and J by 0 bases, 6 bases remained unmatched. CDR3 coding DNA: TGTGCCAGCAGTTCCCGACAGGGGGCGAGCTCCTACGAGCAGTACTTC. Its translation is CASSSRQGASSYEQYF.

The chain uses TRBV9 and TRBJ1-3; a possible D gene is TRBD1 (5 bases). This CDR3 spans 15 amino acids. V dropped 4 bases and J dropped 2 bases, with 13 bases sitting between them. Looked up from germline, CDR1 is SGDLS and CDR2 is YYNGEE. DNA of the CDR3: TGTGCCAGCAGCCCCCGGGGGGGGACTGGAAACACCATATATTTT. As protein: CASSPRGGTGNTIYF.

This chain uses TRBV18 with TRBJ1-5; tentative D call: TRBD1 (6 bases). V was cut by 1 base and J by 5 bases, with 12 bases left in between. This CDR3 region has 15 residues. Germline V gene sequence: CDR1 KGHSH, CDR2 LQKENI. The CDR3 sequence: CASSPQDRPYQPQHF. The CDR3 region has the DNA TGTGCCAGCTCACCACAGGACAGACCGTATCAGCCCCAGCATTTT.